The 27 T cell receptor beta chains reported below all come from one sample, sequenced in a study of T cell responses to AZD1222 COVID-19 vaccine. The method was immunoSEQ multiplex PCR; TCRdb's version includes in-frame clones alone and lacks a portion of them. The sample yields approximately 160,000 clones, approximately 90% seen once. The sample in question was peripheral blood, obtained on day 0 of AZD1222 vaccination. Receptors originate from an adult in good health.

This chain links TRBV6-1 with TRBJ1-1; 9 bases align to TRBD1. The CDR3 contains 17 residues. Germline V gene lookup returns CDR1 MNHNS and CDR2 SASEGT. V shed 3 bases, J shed 4 bases, and the junction held 12 bases outside the gene matches. CDR3: CASSDRSTGTGRTEAFF. The CDR3 coding sequence is TGTGCCAGCAGTGACCGCTCTACCGGGACAGGGCGCACTGAAGCTTTCTTT.

Turning to this clone: The final CDR3 position lacks the conserved phenylalanine or tryptophan, pointing to a likely read error. The limits of the CDR3 on the DNA are not certain, so only TCRdb's listed CDR3 is given. This chain joins TRBV7-3 and TRBJ2-3; the listed D gene, TRBD2, was not tested against the DNA. The CDR3 is 22 amino acids in total, end residues counted. CDR1 and CDR2 (germline): SGHTA, FQGTGA. CDR3 in amino acids: CASSLRAIGSAVLAWGLAGASG.

The chain links TRBV2 to TRBJ2-7; D is uncertain. With 6 bases removed from V and 7 bases from J, the gap between germline ends came to 19 bases. From germline, CDR1 is SNHLY and CDR2 FYNNEI. The CDR3 covers 14 residues. CDR3 bases: TGTGCCAGCAGGCCAACACAGCTGCATGAGGAGCAGTACTTC. It translates to CASRPTQLHEEQYF.

The J gene is TRBJ2-3, the V gene TRBV5-4, with D possibly being TRBD1 or TRBD2 (5 bases each). Germline V gene data show CDR1 as SGHNT and CDR2 as YYREEE (reference sequence). CDR3 length equals 17 residues. Trimming cost V 4 bases and J 2 bases, with 20 bases left between them. The CDR3 region is CASSPELGVGHTDTQYF. The CDR3 region has the DNA TGTGCCAGCAGCCCAGAACTAGGGGTGGGGCACACAGATACGCAGTATTTT.

V usage is TRBV5-6 and J usage is TRBJ2-5, with 7 bases that match TRBD2. V lost 1 base, J lost 3 bases, and 9 bases stayed unmatched. Germline V lookup: CDR1 SGHDT, CDR2 YYEEEE. The CDR3 totals 16 residues. The CDR3 region has the DNA TGTGCCAGCAGCTTGACCCCCGGGAGGTTAAAAGAGACCCAGTACTTC. Residues: CASSLTPGRLKETQYF.

This clone was counted once. V usage is TRBV12-5 and J usage is TRBJ1-5; 10 bases line up with TRBD1. Unmatched junction bases numbered 11, after V lost 6 bases and J lost 0 bases. Germline V gene lookup returns CDR1 LGHNT and CDR2 FRNRAP. The CDR3 has 18 residues. CDR3 bases: TGTGCTAGTGGGCCCGGGGGGACAGGGGTTTATAGCAATCAGCCCCAGCATTTT. This sequence encodes CASGPGGTGVYSNQPQHF. Together with reference TRBV12-5 and TRBJ1-5, the CDR3 gives the full variable domain: DARVTQTPRHKVTEMGQEVTMRCQPILGHNTVFWYRQTMMQGLELLAYFRNRAPLDDSGMPKDRFSAEMPDATLATLKIQPSEPRDSAVYFCASGPGGTGVYSNQPQHFGDGTRLSIL.

This chain uses TRBV3-1 (or the pseudogene TRBV3-2) with TRBJ2-7; D uncertain. CDR1 is LGHDT and CDR2 is YNNKEL in the germline V gene (reference sequence). The length of the CDR3 is 14 residues. Trimming took 0 bases from V and 5 from J, leaving 11 bases between them. The CDR3 sequence: CASSQDLPVNEQYF. In DNA, the CDR3 is TGTGCCAGCAGCCAAGATTTGCCAGTGAACGAGCAGTACTTC.

CDR3 protein: CASSQQRNYGYTF. In DNA, the CDR3 is TGCGCCAGCAGCCAGCAGAGAAACTATGGCTACACCTTC. The genes are TRBV10-1 and TRBJ1-2; D gene ambiguous. V was shortened by 6 bases and J by 2 bases, with 10 bases between the two germline ends. The CDR3 is 13 residues long. CDR1 is WNHNN, CDR2 SYGVQD, per germline (reference sequence).

This chain uses TRBV5-5 with TRBJ2-7; D is unresolved. Germline CDR1 and CDR2: SGHKS and YYEKEE (reference sequence). This CDR3 is 13 amino acids long. V gave up 3 bases and J gave up 2 bases, with 9 bases separating them. CDR3 coding DNA: TGTGCCAGCAGCTACGGTAGGACCTACGAGCAGTACTTC. Its translation is CASSYGRTYEQYF.

The gene calls are TRBV11-3 and TRBJ1-1; 7 nucleotides line up with TRBD1. Trimming at V came to 4 bases and at J to 1 base, leaving 3 bases not matched to a gene. CDR3 length: 14 amino acids. CDR1 is SGHNT and CDR2 is YENEEA in the germline V gene. The CDR3, as DNA: TGTGCCAGCAGCTGGGACAGCTCGAACACTGAAGCTTTCTTT. Its translation: CASSWDSSNTEAFF.

The rearrangement uses TRBV9 and TRBJ2-2, with a weak D call TRBD1 (5 bases). The CDR3 contains 14 residues. Germline V gives CDR1 SGDLS, CDR2 YYNGEE. V shed 3 bases and J shed 2 bases, with 8 bases lying between them. CDR3 DNA: TGTGCCAGCAGCGATCAGGGAAACACCGGGGAGCTGTTTTTT. Translation gives CASSDQGNTGELFF.

J is TRBJ2-1 and V is TRBV7-9; 8 bases map to TRBD2. Germline CDR1 SEHNR, CDR2 FQNEAQ (reference sequence). The junction had 3 bases not matched to a gene; V was cut back by 3 bases and J by 8 bases. The CDR3 runs 13 residues. CDR3 region: CASSLRGAHEQFF. The CDR3 DNA follows: TGTGCCAGCAGCTTGCGGGGGGCCCATGAGCAGTTCTTC.

This rearrangement joins TRBV5-1 to TRBJ1-1; D ambiguous. This CDR3 comprises 13 residues. Germline CDR1 reads SGHRS; CDR2 reads YFSETQ. With 0 bases removed from V and 11 bases from J, the gap between germline ends came to 14 bases. In DNA, the CDR3 is TGCGCCAGCAGCTTGGAAGGCAGAAACCTGGCTTTCTTT. Residues: CASSLEGRNLAFF. The entire variable domain, with the rest obtained from reference TRBV5-1 and TRBJ1-1, is as follows: KAGVTQTPRYLIKTRGQQVTLSCSPISGHRSVSWYQQTPGQGLQFLFEYFSETQRNKGNFPGRFSGRQFSNSRSEMNVSTLELGDSALYLCASSLEGRNLAFFGQGTRLTVV.

The chain joins TRBV7-9 to TRBJ2-1, with 16 bases aligning to TRBD2. From germline, CDR1 is SEHNR and CDR2 FQNEAQ (reference sequence). The CDR3 is 19 amino acids. V gave up 5 bases and J gave up 9 bases; unmatched junction bases: 16. The CDR3 sequence: CASSESSGTSGRAPGEQFF. The CDR3 region has the DNA TGTGCCAGCAGCGAGTCATCCGGGACTAGCGGGAGGGCCCCGGGTGAGCAGTTCTTC. Full variable domain (remainder filled in from reference TRBV7-9 and TRBJ2-1): DTGVSQNPRHKITKRGQNVTFRCDPISEHNRLYWYRQTLGQGPEFLTYFQNEAQLEKSRLLSDRFSAERPKGSFSTLEIQRTEQGDSAMYLCASSESSGTSGRAPGEQFFGPGTRLTVL.

The J gene is TRBJ1-2, the V gene TRBV11-3, with D possibly TRBD1 on 6 matching bases. The V end was cut by 2 bases, the J end by 7 bases, with 11 bases between. The CDR3 is 13 residues long. The germline gives CDR1 SGHNT, CDR2 YENEEA. CDR3 protein: CASSLRGRGGYTF. In nucleotides, the CDR3 is TGTGCCAGCAGCTTACGGGGGCGAGGTGGCTACACCTTC.

This chain connects TRBV3-1 (or the pseudogene TRBV3-2) to TRBJ2-2, with no clear D. The CDR3 is 13 residues long. V was trimmed by 6 bases and J by 4 bases, leaving 9 bases between them. Germline CDR1 reads LGHDT; CDR2 reads YNNKEL (reference sequence). The CDR3 loop reads CASSRDLTGELFF. CDR3 coding DNA: TGTGCCAGCAGTCGTGATCTCACCGGGGAGCTGTTTTTT.

This chain connects TRBV12-2 to TRBJ2-7. TRBV12-2 is shown as a pseudogene. This CDR3 region has 17 residues. CDR3 loop: CASRLAGNQFSSYEQYF. Written as DNA, the CDR3 is TGTGCAAGTCGCTTAGCGGGAAATCAGTTCAGCTCCTACGAGCAGTACTTC.

This CDR3 is CASSENLERVVRNEQFF. CDR3 sequence (DNA): TGTGCCAGCAGTGAGAACTTGGAAAGGGTGGTAAGGAATGAGCAGTTCTTC. The chain carries TRBV2 and TRBJ2-1; D remains ambiguous. The CDR3 totals 17 residues. V lost 3 bases and J 7 bases, leaving 22 bases between the germline ends. CDR1 is SNHLY, CDR2 FYNNEI, per germline. Looking up the rest from reference TRBV2 and TRBJ2-1 gives the full variable domain: EPEVTQTPSHQVTQMGQEVILRCVPISNHLYFYWYRQILGQKVEFLVSFYNNEISEKSEIFDDQFSVERPDGSNFTLKIRSTKLEDSAMYFCASSENLERVVRNEQFFGPGTRLTVL.

This chain uses TRBV16 with TRBJ2-7; 7 nucleotides align to TRBD2. J gave up 4 bases and V 1 base, and 7 bases lay outside the gene matches. The germline V gene has CDR1 KGHSY and CDR2 FQNENV. This CDR3 is built from 15 residues. For the CDR3, the DNA is TGTGCCAGCAGCCAATTGGGATTCGGGAGGTACGAGCAGTACTTC. This encodes CASSQLGFGRYEQYF.

The rearrangement uses TRBV5-4 and TRBJ1-1, with a tentative D call TRBD1 (5 bases). The CDR3 runs to 14 residues. V was cut by 0 bases and J by 2 bases, with 8 bases left in between. CDR1 SGHNT and CDR2 YYREEE come from the germline V gene (reference sequence). CDR3 nucleotide sequence: TGTGCCAGCAGCTTGGCCCGGGACAACACTGAAGCTTTCTTT. Its protein is CASSLARDNTEAFF.

The chain carries TRBV3-1 (or the pseudogene TRBV3-2) and TRBJ1-5; the match to TRBD1 covers 8 bases. This CDR3 comprises 14 residues. In germline, CDR1 is LGHDT, CDR2 YNNKEL (reference sequence). V lost 3 bases to trimming and J lost 4 bases; unmatched junction nucleotides: 2. This chain's CDR3 is CASSQGTGNQPQHF. The CDR3 nucleotides are TGTGCCAGCAGCCAGGGGACAGGAAATCAGCCCCAGCATTTT.

The V and J genes are TRBV11-2 and TRBJ1-6, with D possibly being TRBD1 (5 bases). Germline CDR1 is SGHAT and CDR2 is FQNNGV. CDR3 length: 14 amino acids. Between the trimmed V and J ends, which lost 5 bases and 9 bases, there was a span of 14 bases. CDR3 sequence reads: CASSPLREASPLHF. The CDR3 nucleotides read TGTGCCAGCAGCCCCCTCAGGGAAGCTTCACCCCTCCACTTT.

V gene TRBV6-5 combines with J gene TRBJ1-4, with D uncertain. The CDR3 has 14 residues. V was pared by 0 bases and J by 8 bases, with 10 bases between. Germline V gene lookup returns CDR1 MNHEY and CDR2 SVGAGI. The CDR3 here is CASSYSPGDEKLFF. The CDR3 DNA follows: TGTGCCAGCAGTTACTCTCCAGGTGACGAAAAACTGTTTTTT.

The chain combines TRBV6-2 or TRBV6-3 with TRBJ2-7; 9 nucleotides line up with TRBD2. CDR1 and CDR2 (germline): MNHEY, SVGEGT. CDR3 length: 16 amino acids. The trim removed 0 bases at V and 2 bases at J, leaving 5 bases unmatched. The CDR3 sequence is CASSYSPGLATYEQYF. The CDR3 region has the DNA TGTGCCAGCAGTTACTCCCCGGGACTAGCTACCTACGAGCAGTACTTC.

This chain connects TRBV5-1 to TRBJ2-5; possibly TRBD1 or TRBD2 for D (6 bases each). Trimming stripped 0 bases from V and 1 base from J, with 13 bases between. The germline CDR1 and CDR2 sequences are SGHRS and YFSETQ. The CDR3 has 16 amino acids. In DNA form, the CDR3 reads TGCGCCAGCAGCTTGGGAGGGGGGCAGGGCCAAGAGACCCAGTACTTC. Amino acid sequence: CASSLGGGQGQETQYF.

The chain links TRBV24-1 to TRBJ1-5; D gene ambiguous. Germline lookup yields CDR1 KGHDR and CDR2 SFDVKD. V lost 5 bases to trimming and J lost 1 base, with 8 bases between them. This CDR3 region has 14 residues. CDR3 DNA: TGTGCCACCAGTGGGGGATTCAGCAATCAGCCCCAGCATTTT. Translated: CATSGGFSNQPQHF.

This clone was recorded once. The V gene is TRBV19, the J gene TRBJ1-5; D is unresolved. The CDR3 contains 14 residues. V dropped 7 bases and J dropped 0 bases, with 10 bases sitting between them. Germline values: CDR1 LNHDA, CDR2 SQIVND (reference sequence). CDR3 sequence reads: CASNLRLSNQPQHF. CDR3 coding DNA: TGTGCCAGTAACCTTAGGCTTAGCAATCAGCCCCAGCATTTT.